A selection of T cell receptor beta chains follows, all from one sample in a study of blood T cell repertoires in COVID-19. Produced via immunoSEQ multiplex PCR; TCRdb's table is partial and in-frame only. This sample has 70,000 or so clones, with 75% to 90% found just once. Sequenced material: peripheral blood. These receptors were obtained from a woman of 80 years or more with active COVID-19. Each CDR3 is given without its conserved first and last residue. Each record gives: CDR3 protein, clone size, V gene. Expanded clones are given a class, and other clones once, few, many or no size at all.

cdr3_aa: ASSLDRGSEQY; clone_size: .; v_call: TRBV7-3
cdr3_aa: ASSPPGLAGVRY; clone_size: .; v_call: TRBV3-1/TRBV3-2
cdr3_aa: ATSEPGQNTEAF; clone_size: .; v_call: TRBV6-5
cdr3_aa: ASSSGGFGANTYEQY; clone_size: .; v_call: TRBV28
cdr3_aa: ASSLGSGSWETQY; clone_size: .; v_call: TRBV7-2
cdr3_aa: ASSYPPSPEQY; clone_size: .; v_call: TRBV6-6
cdr3_aa: ASAAQGVGSPLH; clone_size: once; v_call: TRBV25-1
cdr3_aa: ASSKREVSYNEQF; clone_size: .; v_call: TRBV7-9
cdr3_aa: ASSSKQGNEQF; clone_size: .; v_call: TRBV5-4
cdr3_aa: AWSGEGGPFQETQY; clone_size: few; v_call: TRBV30
cdr3_aa: ASSLTLSTGLETQY; clone_size: .; v_call: TRBV13
cdr3_aa: ASSLSGQGSTGYT; clone_size: few; v_call: TRBV7-3
cdr3_aa: ASSLRLQSSGNTIY; clone_size: .; v_call: TRBV7-7
cdr3_aa: AWSVKGQGTYEQY; clone_size: .; v_call: TRBV30
cdr3_aa: ASSLTYRNEQY; clone_size: once; v_call: TRBV4-3
cdr3_aa: ASSALSAGDTQY; clone_size: .; v_call: TRBV9
cdr3_aa: SPSQTDTQY; clone_size: .; v_call: TRBV20-1
cdr3_aa: ASSVGTSGYIQETQY; clone_size: .; v_call: TRBV9
cdr3_aa: AIQGQGDQPQH; clone_size: .; v_call: TRBV10-3
cdr3_aa: ASSPPSVSSYNEQF; clone_size: .; v_call: TRBV7-9
cdr3_aa: ASSLLPDRAFYNEQF; clone_size: .; v_call: TRBV5-6
cdr3_aa: ASSHYEGLAGGPSNEQF; clone_size: .; v_call: TRBV4-2
cdr3_aa: ASSPTATGGYT; clone_size: .; v_call: TRBV28
cdr3_aa: ASRQRGRNTEAF; clone_size: .; v_call: TRBV2
cdr3_aa: ATSPAPVGVGTLKLF; clone_size: .; v_call: TRBV15
cdr3_aa: ASSRGDGSSYEQY; clone_size: .; v_call: TRBV7-9
cdr3_aa: ASSYLGPSGSYEQY; clone_size: .; v_call: TRBV6-2/TRBV6-3
cdr3_aa: ASSQDGGPAGTDTQY; clone_size: .; v_call: TRBV4-2
cdr3_aa: ASSAVGYEQY; clone_size: .; v_call: TRBV12-3/TRBV12-4
cdr3_aa: ASSDLRWNEQF; clone_size: .; v_call: TRBV6-1
cdr3_aa: ASSLGLAGDRETQY; clone_size: .; v_call: TRBV5-4
cdr3_aa: ASSQSRTGGVQPQH; clone_size: .; v_call: TRBV7-8
cdr3_aa: ASSFWGAGELF; clone_size: .; v_call: TRBV27
cdr3_aa: ASSPGTANTEAF; clone_size: .; v_call: TRBV28
cdr3_aa: ASSQETSGAFTDTQY; clone_size: .; v_call: TRBV4-1
cdr3_aa: ASSRLAGGTGANVLT; clone_size: .; v_call: TRBV7-6
cdr3_aa: ASRRTGGETQY; clone_size: .; v_call: TRBV2
cdr3_aa: ASNRASGRYEQF; clone_size: .; v_call: TRBV5-4
cdr3_aa: ASSLTGTQNYGYT; clone_size: .; v_call: TRBV2
cdr3_aa: ASSSGEVSQPQH; clone_size: .; v_call: TRBV28
cdr3_aa: ASSLGTSGGRVYNEQF; clone_size: .; v_call: TRBV27
cdr3_aa: ASSFAGDQPQH; clone_size: .; v_call: TRBV5-5
cdr3_aa: ASSGGGTRHSYEQY; clone_size: .; v_call: TRBV9
cdr3_aa: SVRGVSGRLEEQF; clone_size: .; v_call: TRBV29-1
cdr3_aa: ASSVELHQREGNEQF; clone_size: .; v_call: TRBV9
cdr3_aa: ASSHPRDRMNTEAF; clone_size: .; v_call: TRBV4-1
cdr3_aa: ASNTMGQGAPGTEAF; clone_size: .; v_call: TRBV28
cdr3_aa: ATGTSGKNEQF; clone_size: .; v_call: TRBV11-2
cdr3_aa: ASSLSVRGEAF; clone_size: .; v_call: TRBV28
cdr3_aa: ASSHTGGTDTQY; clone_size: .; v_call: TRBV4-3
cdr3_aa: ASGTQYEQY; clone_size: .; v_call: TRBV28
cdr3_aa: ASSLEVAGPEQY; clone_size: .; v_call: TRBV7-8
cdr3_aa: ATSDPNPRGQETQY; clone_size: .; v_call: TRBV24-1